The 21 T cell receptor beta chains given below trace back to one sample, sequenced in a study of PD-1 blockade in mismatch repair-deficient tumors. TCRdb's table, derived via immunoSEQ multiplex PCR, lists solely in-frame clones and lacks some. The table lists about 63,000 clones, about 91% of them singletons. The sequences come from peripheral blood, collected 52 weeks after starting pembrolizumab. These receptors all stem from an adult with mismatch repair-deficient cancer.

The genes are TRBV6-1 and TRBJ2-7; D gene uncertain. Germline CDR1 is MNHNS and CDR2 is SASEGT. The CDR3 runs to 11 residues. V was cut by 5 bases and J by 9 bases, with 11 bases left in between. This CDR3 is CASSYPTGQYF. For the CDR3, the DNA is TGTGCCAGCAGTTACCCGACGGGGCAGTACTTC.

This clone was observed a single time. The chain employs TRBV29-1 and TRBJ2-7, with D possibly matching TRBD1 (6 bases). The germline V gene has CDR1 SQVTM and CDR2 ANQGSEA. Trimming stripped 5 bases from V and 2 bases from J, with 10 bases between. This CDR3 has 12 amino acids. This chain's CDR3 is CSVSRGTYEQYF. CDR3 coding DNA: TGCAGCGTTTCCAGGGGCACCTACGAGCAGTACTTC.

V gene TRBV4-1 combines with J gene TRBJ1-3; D is unclear. Germline CDR1 MGHRA, CDR2 YSYEKL. Trimming shortened V by 1 base and J by 11 bases, and 15 bases separated the two germline ends. There are 14 residues in the CDR3. CDR3 in amino acids: CASSQGPAADSIYF. The CDR3 region has the DNA TGCGCCAGCAGCCAAGGCCCAGCCGCCGACTCCATATATTTT.

This chain links TRBV7-9 with TRBJ2-7, with TRBD1 matching 11 bases. The CDR3 sequence is 13 residues long. J was trimmed by 7 bases and V by 5 bases; bases with no gene match: 4. Germline V CDR1 and CDR2: SEHNR, FQNEAQ (reference sequence). The CDR3 loop is CASSPGQGGEQYF. As DNA, the CDR3 is TGTGCCAGCAGCCCGGGACAGGGGGGTGAGCAGTACTTC.

V usage is TRBV7-8 and J usage is TRBJ2-3; D is perhaps TRBD1 (5 bases). This CDR3 region has 14 residues. The germline gives CDR1 SGHVS, CDR2 FQNEAQ. V was cut by 1 base and J by 2 bases, with 7 bases left in between. CDR3 sequence (DNA): TGTGCCAGCAGCTTAGGGGGCACCACAGATACGCAGTATTTT. Residues: CASSLGGTTDTQYF.

V and J are TRBV13 and TRBJ1-3, with D uncertain. V was pared by 1 base and J by 2 bases, with 9 bases between. Germline CDR1 PRHDT, CDR2 FYEKMQ (reference sequence). This CDR3 is 15 amino acids long. In nucleotides, the CDR3 is TGTGCCAGCAGCTTAGCGGGTTCGGCTGGAAACACCATATATTTT. This sequence encodes CASSLAGSAGNTIYF.

The chain uses TRBV7-8 and TRBJ1-5; D gene unclear. The CDR3 runs to 12 residues. Trimming took off 1 base at V and 7 bases at J, with 5 bases between the two ends. Looked up from germline, CDR1 is SGHVS and CDR2 is FQNEAQ. CDR3 residues: CASSLVGQPQHF. The CDR3, as DNA: TGTGCCAGCAGCTTAGTGGGGCAGCCCCAGCATTTT. Using reference TRBV7-8 and TRBJ1-5 for the parts outside the CDR3, the full variable domain is GAGVSQSPRYKVAKRGQDVALRCDPISGHVSLFWYQQALGQGPEFLTYFQNEAQLDKSGLPSDRFFAERPEGSVSTLKIQRTQQEDSAVYLCASSLVGQPQHFGDGTRLSIL.

In its sample, this clone was seen once. The V gene is TRBV27, the J gene TRBJ2-7, with 8 bases fitting TRBD2. Germline V CDR1 and CDR2: MNHEY, SMNVEV (reference sequence). The J segment lost 7 bases and the V segment lost 4 bases, leaving 18 bases of the junction unmatched. The length of the CDR3 is 17 residues. CDR3 in amino acids: CASSSPGGTGTIREQYF. The CDR3 coding sequence is TGTGCCAGCAGTTCGCCGGGGGGGACGGGTACTATACGGGAGCAGTACTTC.

The rearrangement uses TRBV5-4 and TRBJ2-5, with D uncertain. Between the trimmed V and J ends, which lost 3 bases and 1 base, there was a span of 19 bases. The germline gives CDR1 SGHNT, CDR2 YYREEE (reference sequence). The CDR3 has 17 residues. CDR3 coding DNA: TGTGCCAGCAGCTGGTCTGGGAAGGGCGGCCTCCAAGAGACCCAGTACTTC. Amino acids: CASSWSGKGGLQETQYF.

The genes are TRBV27 and TRBJ2-7, with 9 positions matching TRBD2. Per germline, CDR1 MNHEY and CDR2 SMNVEV (reference sequence). The CDR3 runs to 14 residues. The ends lost 5 bases at V and 2 bases at J; junction bases unmatched: 4. CDR3 in DNA: TGTGCCAGCAGTCCGGGACTAGCCCCCTACGAGCAGTACTTC. Translation gives CASSPGLAPYEQYF.

The V and J genes are TRBV15 and TRBJ1-5; D is possibly TRBD1 (6 bases). V shed 5 bases and J shed 4 bases, with 15 bases lying between them. This CDR3 region has 15 residues. CDR1 is LNHNV, CDR2 YYDKDF, per germline (reference sequence). CDR3 bases: TGTGCCACCAGCCTAGACAGGAGCTTTAATCAGCCCCAGCATTTT. Translating gives CATSLDRSFNQPQHF.

This clone was observed a few times. This chain links TRBV4-1 with TRBJ2-7; D ambiguous. V was cut by 3 bases and J by 2 bases, with 14 bases left in between. Germline V gives CDR1 MGHRA, CDR2 YSYEKL. This CDR3 contains 15 residues. The CDR3 bases are TGCGCCAGCAGCCATGATACCGCCGAACCCTACGAGCAGTACTTC. It yields the protein CASSHDTAEPYEQYF.

The chain joins TRBV2 to TRBJ2-3, with D perhaps assigned TRBD1 or TRBD2 (6 bases each). Germline V CDR1 and CDR2: SNHLY, FYNNEI. The CDR3 sequence is 14 residues long. Trimming cost V 1 base and J 3 bases, with 8 bases left between them. CDR3 coding DNA: TGTGCCAGCAGTGAAGAAGGGGGGACAGATACGCAGTATTTT. It yields the protein CASSEEGGTDTQYF.

The rearrangement uses TRBV18 and TRBJ1-2; 7 bases align to TRBD1. V lost 4 bases and J lost 6; bases outside the gene matches: 5. CDR1 and CDR2 (germline): KGHSH, LQKENI. This CDR3 spans 13 amino acids. CDR3 in amino acids: CASSRQGSNGYTF. In DNA, the CDR3 is TGTGCCAGCTCACGACAGGGTTCCAATGGCTACACCTTC.

The chain carries TRBV7-9 and TRBJ2-5; 9 bases match TRBD1. The CDR3 totals 15 residues. Germline assignment: CDR1 SEHNR and CDR2 FQNEAQ (reference sequence). The junction had 9 bases not matched to a gene; V was cut back by 8 bases and J by 2 bases. CDR3 loop: CASLGGTGKQETQYF. CDR3 bases: TGTGCCAGCCTCGGGGGGACAGGGAAACAAGAGACCCAGTACTTC.

This clone was detected a few times. The rearrangement uses TRBV27 and TRBJ2-7; D is perhaps TRBD2 (6 bases). V was clipped by 5 bases and J by 7 bases, with 21 bases between them. Looked up from germline, CDR1 is MNHEY and CDR2 is SMNVEV (reference sequence). There are 15 residues in the CDR3. CDR3 in DNA: TGTGCCAGCAGTAGCCCATGGGGGAGAGCGGGTGAGCAGTACTTC. This gives the protein CASSSPWGRAGEQYF.

This rearrangement joins TRBV5-6 to TRBJ2-2; TRBD2 aligns across 8 bases. Per the germline V gene, CDR1 is SGHDT and CDR2 is YYEEEE. The CDR3 spans 17 residues. The V gene end was trimmed by 0 bases and the J gene end by 1 base; junction bases not matched to a gene: 5. The CDR3 loop reads CASSLAGAGGNTGELFF. Here the CDR3 DNA reads TGTGCCAGCAGCTTGGCCGGGGCGGGAGGGAACACCGGGGAGCTGTTTTTT.

V and J are TRBV6-5 and TRBJ2-5, with 8 nucleotides matching TRBD2. The CDR3 consists of 13 residues. The ends lost 6 bases at V and 5 bases at J; junction bases unmatched: 5. The germline CDR1 and CDR2 sequences are MNHEY and SVGAGI. The chain's CDR3 is CASRYPGGETQYF. CDR3 coding DNA: TGTGCCAGCAGATACCCGGGGGGGGAGACCCAGTACTTC.

V usage is TRBV9 and J usage is TRBJ2-7; D is possibly TRBD2 (5 bases). Trimming pared 4 bases from V and 5 bases from J, leaving 19 bases between. The CDR3 has 15 residues. Germline CDR1 reads SGDLS; CDR2 reads YYNGEE. In DNA form, the CDR3 reads TGTGCCAGCAGCCCGGGGAAGCCCCTACTCGACGAGCAGTACTTC. This sequence encodes CASSPGKPLLDEQYF.

The chain combines TRBV9 with TRBJ2-3, with D possibly being TRBD1 or TRBD2 (5 bases each). Trimming removed 2 bases at V and 5 bases at J, with 18 bases between. CDR1 is SGDLS, CDR2 YYNGEE, per germline. The CDR3 extends over 16 amino acids. The CDR3 reads CASSVASGAPGDTQYF. The CDR3 bases are TGTGCCAGCAGCGTCGCTTCCGGGGCCCCGGGAGATACGCAGTATTTT.

The chain is built from TRBV7-2 and TRBJ2-3, with 11 bases lining up with TRBD2. The CDR3 spans 15 residues. The germline V gene encodes CDR1 SGHTA and CDR2 FQGNSA. With V trimmed by 2 bases and J by 4 bases, 2 bases remained unmatched. CDR3 nucleotides: TGTGCCAGCAGCTTAACTAGCGGGAGAGCAGATACGCAGTATTTT. It codes for CASSLTSGRADTQYF.